This TCR beta chain is drawn from a study of regulatory T cells in long-lasting Graves disease. With 6 bases clipped from V and 3 bases from J, the junction kept 8 bases outside the gene matches. Germline V lookup: CDR1 SEHNR, CDR2 FQNEAQ (reference sequence). This CDR3 has 16 residues. Libraries of TCR beta came from iRepertoire HTBI primers plus Arm-PCR of CDR3 regions. TCRdb re-called the multiplex PCR reads through MiXCR, storing one row per CDR3 protein. Of about 540,000 distinct CDR3 sequences listed, roughly 12% were seen once; the top ten hold 10%. Time point defined: newly diagnosed GD, antithyroid drugs for less than 3 months. PBMC-derived RNA was used for the TCR library. Separately, the same data were catalogued under a study of T cells in Graves' hyperthyroidism and ophthalmopathy.

This specimen was peripheral blood mononuclear cells (PBMCs), taken at new diagnosis, from a patient treated with antithyroid drugs. The chain links TRBV7-9 to TRBJ2-3, with 11 bases that match TRBD2. This receptor was taken from a man aged 25-45 years with Graves disease. This CDR3 reads CASRLTSGSKTDTQYF. In nucleotides, the CDR3 is TGTGCCAGCAGACTAACTAGCGGGAGTAAAACAGATACGCAGTATTTT.